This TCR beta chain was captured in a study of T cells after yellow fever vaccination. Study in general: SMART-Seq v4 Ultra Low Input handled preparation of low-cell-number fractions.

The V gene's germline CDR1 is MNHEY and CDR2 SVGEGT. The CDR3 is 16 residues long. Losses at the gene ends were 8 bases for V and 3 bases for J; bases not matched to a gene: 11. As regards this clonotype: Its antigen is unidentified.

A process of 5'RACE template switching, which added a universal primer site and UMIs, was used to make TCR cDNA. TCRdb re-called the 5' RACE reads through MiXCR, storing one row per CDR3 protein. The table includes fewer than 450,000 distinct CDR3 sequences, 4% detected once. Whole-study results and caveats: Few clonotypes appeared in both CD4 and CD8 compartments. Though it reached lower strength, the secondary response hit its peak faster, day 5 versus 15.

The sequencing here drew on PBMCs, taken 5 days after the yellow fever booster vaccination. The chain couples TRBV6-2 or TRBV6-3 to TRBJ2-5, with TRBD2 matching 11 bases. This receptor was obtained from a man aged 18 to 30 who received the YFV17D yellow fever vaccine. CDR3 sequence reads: CASGTSGLQAKETQYF. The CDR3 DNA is TGTGCCAGCGGGACTAGCGGACTTCAAGCTAAAGAGACCCAGTACTTC.